This TCR beta chain emerged from a study of cytomegalovirus exposure and HLA in healthy donors. The donors were in the approximately 130-subject validation cohort, distinct from the approximately 610-subject first cohort. Method: immunoSEQ multiplex PCR; TCRdb's copy keeps in-frame clones and lacks some. The data show about 71,000 clones, with approximately 94% seen just once and 1.2% to 1.5% held by the top ten. The sequenced sample consisted of PBMCs. This receptor was identified in a man younger than 35 in good health and CMV-seropositive.

The DNA for the CDR3 is TGTGCCAGCAGCTTTTATCCGCGGGTTGGGTTCACAGATACGCAGTATTTT. It translates to CASSFYPRVGFTDTQYF. The rearrangement uses TRBV5-6 and TRBJ2-3, with a possible D match to TRBD2 (5 bases). Germline CDR1 and CDR2: SGHDT and YYEEEE. Trimming shortened V by 2 bases and J by 2 bases, and 18 bases separated the two germline ends. The CDR3 has 17 residues.